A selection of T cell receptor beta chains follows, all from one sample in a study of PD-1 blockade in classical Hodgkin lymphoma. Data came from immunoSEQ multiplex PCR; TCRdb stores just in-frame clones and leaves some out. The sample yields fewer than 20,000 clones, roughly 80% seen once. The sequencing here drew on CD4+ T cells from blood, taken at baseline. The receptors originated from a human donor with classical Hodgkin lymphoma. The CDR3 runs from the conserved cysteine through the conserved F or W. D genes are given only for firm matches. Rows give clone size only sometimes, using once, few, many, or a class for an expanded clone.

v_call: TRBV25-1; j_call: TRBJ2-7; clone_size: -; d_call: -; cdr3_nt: TGTGCCAGCAGTGAATCGGTAGCTTCCAGCGGAGAGCAGTACTTC; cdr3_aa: CASSESVASSGEQYF
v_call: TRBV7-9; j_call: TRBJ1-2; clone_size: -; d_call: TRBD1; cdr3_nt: TGTGCCAGCAGCCGCGGGACAGCCTATGGCTACACCTTC; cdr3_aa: CASSRGTAYGYTF
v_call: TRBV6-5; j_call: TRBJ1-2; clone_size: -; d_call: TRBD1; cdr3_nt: TGTGCCAGCAGCCCCGACAGGGAATGGCAAAATGGCTACACCTTC; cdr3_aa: CASSPDREWQNGYTF
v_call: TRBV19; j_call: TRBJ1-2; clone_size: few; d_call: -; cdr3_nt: TGTGCCAGTAGTATGGCAAGGTCCCACTATGGCTACACCTTC; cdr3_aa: CASSMARSHYGYTF
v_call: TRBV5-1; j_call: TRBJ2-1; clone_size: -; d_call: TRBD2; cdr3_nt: TGCGCCAGCAGCTTGGCACGACTAGCGGAAAGCTCCTACAATGAGCAGTTCTTC; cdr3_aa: CASSLARLAESSYNEQFF
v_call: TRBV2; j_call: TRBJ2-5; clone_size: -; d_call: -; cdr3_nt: TGTGCCAGCTCATTACTTTCGGCGGGCCAAGAGACCCAGTACTTC; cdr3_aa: CASSLLSAGQETQYF
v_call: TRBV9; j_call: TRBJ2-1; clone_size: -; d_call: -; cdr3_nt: TGTGCCAGCAGCGCCGCGGGACGGGAAGTTTACAATGAGCAGTTCTTC; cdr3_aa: CASSAAGREVYNEQFF
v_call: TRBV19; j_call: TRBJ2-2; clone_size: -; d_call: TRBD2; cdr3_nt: TGTGCCAGTACGAGCGGGAGGATTGGGACCGGGGAGCTGTTTTTT; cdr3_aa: CASTSGRIGTGELFF
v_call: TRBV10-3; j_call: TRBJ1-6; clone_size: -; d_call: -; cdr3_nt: TGTGCCACCAAACAGGGCCTACCCCTCCACTTT; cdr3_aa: CATKQGLPLHF
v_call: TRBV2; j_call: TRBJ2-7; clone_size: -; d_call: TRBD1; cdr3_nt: TGTGCCAGCAGATCCACCGGGACAGGGCGCTACGAGCAGTACTTC; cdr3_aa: CASRSTGTGRYEQYF
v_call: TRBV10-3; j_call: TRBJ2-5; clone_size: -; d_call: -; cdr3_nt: TGTGCCATCAGTGAGTCTGAAGCTGTGGAGACCCAGTACTTC; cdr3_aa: CAISESEAVETQYF
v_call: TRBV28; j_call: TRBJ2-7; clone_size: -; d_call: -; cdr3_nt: TGTGCCAGCAGCACAATTTCCAGTAACTACGAGCAGTACTTC; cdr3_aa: CASSTISSNYEQYF
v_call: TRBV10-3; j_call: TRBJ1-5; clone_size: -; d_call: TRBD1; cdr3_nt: TGTGCCACCAGGGGGGCCGGCAGGGGGAGCAATCAGCCCCAGCATTTT; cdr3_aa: CATRGAGRGSNQPQHF
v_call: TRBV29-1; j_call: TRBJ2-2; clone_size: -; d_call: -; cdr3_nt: TGCAGCGTTCGACGGGGCGGGGCGAACACCGGGGAGCTGTTTTTT; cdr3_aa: CSVRRGGANTGELFF
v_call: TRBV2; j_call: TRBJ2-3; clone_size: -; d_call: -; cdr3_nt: TGTGCCAGCACCGAATCCGGGGATACGCAGTATTTT; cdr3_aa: CASTESGDTQYF
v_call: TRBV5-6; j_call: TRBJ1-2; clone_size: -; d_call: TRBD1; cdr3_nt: TGTGCCAGCAGCCCCGCCGGGACAGATAACTATGGCTACACCTTC; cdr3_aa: CASSPAGTDNYGYTF
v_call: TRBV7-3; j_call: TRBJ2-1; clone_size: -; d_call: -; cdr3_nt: TGTGCCAGCAGCTTCCCAGGGTCCGATGAGCAGTTCTTC; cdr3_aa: CASSFPGSDEQFF
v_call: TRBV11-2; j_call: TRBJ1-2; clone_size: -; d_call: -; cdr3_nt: TGTGCCAGCAGCGAGAGTCAGGGACCTGGCTACACCTTC; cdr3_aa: CASSESQGPGYTF
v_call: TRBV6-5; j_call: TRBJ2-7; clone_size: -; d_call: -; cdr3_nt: TGTGCCAGCATGACGGGTAGCTCCTACGAGCAGTACTTC; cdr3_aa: CASMTGSSYEQYF
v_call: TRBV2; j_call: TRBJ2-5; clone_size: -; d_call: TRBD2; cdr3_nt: TGTGCCAGCAGTCGGCTAGCGGGACAAGAGACCCAGTACTTC; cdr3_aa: CASSRLAGQETQYF
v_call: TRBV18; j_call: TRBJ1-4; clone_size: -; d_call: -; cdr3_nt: TGTGCCAGCTCGCTTACCTCAACTAATGAAAAACTGTTTTTT; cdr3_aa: CASSLTSTNEKLFF
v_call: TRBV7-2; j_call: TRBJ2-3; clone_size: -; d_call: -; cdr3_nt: TGTGCCAGCAGCTTAGTGGGGCCCACAGATACGCAGTATTTT; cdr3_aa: CASSLVGPTDTQYF
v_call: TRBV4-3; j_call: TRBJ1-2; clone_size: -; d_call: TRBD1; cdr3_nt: TGCGCCAGCAGCCAAGAAGGGGGCAGCGCCTATGGCTACACCTTC; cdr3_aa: CASSQEGGSAYGYTF
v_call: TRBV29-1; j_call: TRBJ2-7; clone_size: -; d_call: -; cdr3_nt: TGCAGCGTTGAGGGTTCGAGGGGGGAGTCCTACGAGCAGTACTTC; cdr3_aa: CSVEGSRGESYEQYF
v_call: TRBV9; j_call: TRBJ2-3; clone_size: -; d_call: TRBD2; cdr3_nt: TGTGCCAGCAGCACAGCGGGGAAGGATACGCAGTATTTT; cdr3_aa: CASSTAGKDTQYF
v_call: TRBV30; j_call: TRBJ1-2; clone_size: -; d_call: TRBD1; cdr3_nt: TGTGCCTGCCGACAGGGGACAGTTTTAGGGGGCTACACCTTC; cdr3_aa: CACRQGTVLGGYTF
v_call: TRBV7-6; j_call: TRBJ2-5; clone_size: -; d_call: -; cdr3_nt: TGTGCCAGCAGCTTAGTGGGGGGTGGGGAGACCCAGTACTTC; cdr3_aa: CASSLVGGGETQYF
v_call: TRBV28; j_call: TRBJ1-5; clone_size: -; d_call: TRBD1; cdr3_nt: TGTGCCAGCAGTTTTGGGACAGTGATGACAAATCAGCCCCAGCATTTT; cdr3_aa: CASSFGTVMTNQPQHF
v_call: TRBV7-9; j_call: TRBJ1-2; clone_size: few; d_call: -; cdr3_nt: TGTGCCAGCAGCCTAGACAGAGAAGGCTACACCTTC; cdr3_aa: CASSLDREGYTF
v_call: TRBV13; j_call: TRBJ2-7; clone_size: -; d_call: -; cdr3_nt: TGTGCCAGCAGGCGGGGTCTCCGCTCCTACGAGCAGTACTTC; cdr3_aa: CASRRGLRSYEQYF
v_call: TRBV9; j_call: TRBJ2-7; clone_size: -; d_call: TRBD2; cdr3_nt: TGTGCCAGCAGCGTAGGGAAGCGGGGGTCCTACGAGCAGTACTTC; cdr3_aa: CASSVGKRGSYEQYF
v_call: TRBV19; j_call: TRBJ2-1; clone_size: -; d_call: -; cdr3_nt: TGTGCCAGTATGGACGGCGGGAAGAGCCCGTCCTACAATGAGCAGTTCTTC; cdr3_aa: CASMDGGKSPSYNEQFF
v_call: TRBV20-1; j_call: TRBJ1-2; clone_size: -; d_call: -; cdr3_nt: TGCAGTGCTAGGATTGACTATGGCTACACCTTC; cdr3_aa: CSARIDYGYTF
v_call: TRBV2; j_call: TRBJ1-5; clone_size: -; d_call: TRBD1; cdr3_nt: TGTGCCAGCACTCCCACAGGACAGGGTGTAGGCAATCAGCCCCAGCATTTT; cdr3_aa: CASTPTGQGVGNQPQHF
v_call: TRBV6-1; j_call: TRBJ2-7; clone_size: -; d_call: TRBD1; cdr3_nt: TGTGCCAGCAGGACAGGGTCCGAGCAGTACTTC; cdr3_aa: CASRTGSEQYF
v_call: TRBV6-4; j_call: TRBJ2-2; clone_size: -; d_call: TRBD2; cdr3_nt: TGTGCCAGCAGCGAACTAGCGGGCACCGGGGAGCTGTTTTTT; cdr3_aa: CASSELAGTGELFF
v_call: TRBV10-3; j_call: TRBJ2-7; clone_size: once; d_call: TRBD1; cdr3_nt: TGTGCCATCAGTGAGTCGTGGACAGGTTACTACGAGCAGTACTTC; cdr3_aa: CAISESWTGYYEQYF
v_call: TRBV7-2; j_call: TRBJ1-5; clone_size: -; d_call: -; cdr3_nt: TGTGCCAGCAGCTTCGGTTATAGCAATCAGCCCCAGCATTTT; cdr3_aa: CASSFGYSNQPQHF
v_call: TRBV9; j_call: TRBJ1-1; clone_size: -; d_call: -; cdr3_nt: TGTGCCAGCAGCCCACCCGCGGGTTTGGCTGAAGCTTTCTTT; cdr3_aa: CASSPPAGLAEAFF
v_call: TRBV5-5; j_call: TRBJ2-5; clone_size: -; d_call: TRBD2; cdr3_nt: TGTGCCAGCAGCTTGCAGAGGGCCAGCGGGAGTGAGACCCAGTACTTC; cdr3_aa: CASSLQRASGSETQYF
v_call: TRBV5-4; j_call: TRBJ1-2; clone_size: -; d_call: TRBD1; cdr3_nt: TGTGCCAGCAGCTACGGACAGGCAATCTATGGCTACACCTTC; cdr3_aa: CASSYGQAIYGYTF
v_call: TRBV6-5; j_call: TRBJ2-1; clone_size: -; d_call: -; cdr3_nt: TGTGCCAGCAGTTACGGGGGAATCTACAATGAGCAGTTCTTC; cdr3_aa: CASSYGGIYNEQFF
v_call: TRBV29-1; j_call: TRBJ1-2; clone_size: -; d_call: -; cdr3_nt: TGCAGCGCCCAATGGCGGACGTTTGATGGCTACACCTTC; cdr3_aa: CSAQWRTFDGYTF
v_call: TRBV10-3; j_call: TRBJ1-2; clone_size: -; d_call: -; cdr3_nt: TGTGCCATCAGTGATAGAGACAGATCGTCTTATGGCTACACCTTC; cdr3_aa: CAISDRDRSSYGYTF
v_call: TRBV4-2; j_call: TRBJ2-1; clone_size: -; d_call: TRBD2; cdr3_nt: TGTGCCAGCAGCCAAAAACCAACTAGCGGGAGTTCCTACAATGAGCAGTTCTTC; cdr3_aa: CASSQKPTSGSSYNEQFF
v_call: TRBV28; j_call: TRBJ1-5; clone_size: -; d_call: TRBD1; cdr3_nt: TGTGCCACCTCCAGGGGGAAGGGGACCCAGCATTTT; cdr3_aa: CATSRGKGTQHF
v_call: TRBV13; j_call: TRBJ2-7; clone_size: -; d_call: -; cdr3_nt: TGTGCCAGCAGCTTAGGGGGCGGGTACGCCTACGAGCAGTACTTC; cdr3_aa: CASSLGGGYAYEQYF
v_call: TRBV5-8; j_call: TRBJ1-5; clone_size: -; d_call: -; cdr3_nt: TGTGCCAGCAGCTTGGCCACGGGGTGGGGCAATCAGCCCCAGCATTTT; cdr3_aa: CASSLATGWGNQPQHF